Listed below are T cell receptor beta chains from one sample, sequenced in a study of blood T cell repertoires in COVID-19. Method: immunoSEQ multiplex PCR; TCRdb's copy keeps in-frame clones and lacks some. The table lists 150,000 or so clones, 84% of them singletons. The specimen was PBMCs or T cells enriched from blood (not recorded which). These receptors originate from a woman in her 50s who had been exposed to COVID-19. Both conserved end residues are part of each CDR3. Each record gives: V gene, J gene, CDR3 protein.

TRBV6-2/TRBV6-3	TRBJ2-7	CASSYTTTGPGTYEQYF
TRBV4-3	TRBJ2-1	CASSQEIAGSHEQFF
TRBV4-3	TRBJ1-2	CASSQERGRSDYTF
TRBV4-2	TRBJ1-4	CASSPYRGSNEKLFF
TRBV9	TRBJ2-1	CASTGADSYNEQFF
TRBV11-3	TRBJ2-1	CASSPNIRGQGSYNEQFF
TRBV24-1	TRBJ2-2	CATSDPARGTGELFF
TRBV19	TRBJ1-5	CASSKEVMGYSNQPQHF
TRBV7-2	TRBJ1-1	CASRWPLRNTEAFF
TRBV15	TRBJ1-2	CATSSVPGEGDGYTF
TRBV30	TRBJ1-6	CAWTGQGQSPLHF
TRBV10-3	TRBJ1-5	CATREDRGQGQPQHF
TRBV12-3/TRBV12-4	TRBJ2-5	CASSLGSGETQYF
TRBV19	TRBJ2-5	CASSIAGDGSTQYF
TRBV27	TRBJ2-2	CATQRGSSGELFF
TRBV12-5	TRBJ1-2	CASGSRTANYGYTF
TRBV7-8	TRBJ1-1	CASSSGQGSGTEAFF
TRBV11-1	TRBJ1-2	CASSSGQGPNYGYTF
TRBV5-1	TRBJ2-6	CASSLAKTSGANVLTF
TRBV5-1	TRBJ2-2	CASSLPSGTGELFF
TRBV10-3	TRBJ2-2	CAIRGDRENTGELFF
TRBV6-5	TRBJ1-5	CASRQGVQQPQHF
TRBV5-4	TRBJ2-5	CASSSTSGMETQYF
TRBV5-1	TRBJ2-1	CASSLGRLAGVSYNEQFF
TRBV9	TRBJ2-1	CASSVNGVSYNEQFF
TRBV20-1	TRBJ2-7	CSALADYEQYF
TRBV5-5	TRBJ2-7	CASSWLPLGTGANEQYF
TRBV30	TRBJ1-4	CAWVSGRDNEKLFF
TRBV4-2	TRBJ1-1	CASSQSGGTEAFF
TRBV6-4	TRBJ1-1	CASSDYQGTEAFF
TRBV7-2	TRBJ1-2	CASSTGLADYGYTF
TRBV5-1	TRBJ2-1	CASSGRGTSSNEQFF
TRBV6-2/TRBV6-3	TRBJ2-1	CASSYSKLAGGPGEQFF
TRBV6-5	TRBJ2-5	CASSYSVGSGTKTQYF
TRBV4-3	TRBJ2-5	CASSHHSRTGVQETQYF
TRBV6-5	TRBJ1-2	CASSYPLTGLGYTF
TRBV19	TRBJ1-5	CASSSGGRQPQHF
TRBV4-1	TRBJ1-6	CASSQGRGWNSPLHF
TRBV5-4	TRBJ2-2	CASSLGQGASTGELFF
TRBV15	TRBJ1-6	CATSGDPSYNSPLHF
TRBV4-2	TRBJ2-7	CASSQSPAGEQYF
TRBV6-5	TRBJ1-2	CASSWAGGNYGYTF
TRBV13	TRBJ2-1	CASSLWLASYNEQFF
TRBV5-4	TRBJ1-1	CASSLGPQGARTEAFF
TRBV24-1	TRBJ2-1	CATSDTDRNEQFF
TRBV15	TRBJ2-7	CATSGKGAGGYEQYF
TRBV13	TRBJ1-1	CASSSIRDSKTEAFF
TRBV5-4	TRBJ1-1	CASSLQGIHTEAFF
TRBV27	TRBJ1-2	CASRPTGGRVYGYTF
TRBV28	TRBJ2-7	CASTMGGSSSYEQYF
TRBV19	TRBJ1-2	CASTRTGGLEGYTF
TRBV6-5	TRBJ2-1	CASSDTGVAEQFF
TRBV7-2	TRBJ1-1	CASSPQGARYTEAFF
TRBV20-1	TRBJ2-4	CSAGEECQYF
TRBV18	TRBJ2-2	CASTDRGNTGELFF